Sequencing of this T cell receptor beta chain was carried out in a study of metastatic and nonmetastatic thyroid tumors. At the level of the study: Thyroid patients, malignant and benign, had repertoires compared across blood and tumor or nodule tissue.

The ends lost 3 bases at V and 0 bases at J; junction bases unmatched: 8. Germline-derived CDR1 and CDR2 are SGHRS and YFSETQ. The CDR3 runs to 16 residues. MiXCR was used by TCRdb to re-call the PCR reads. The sample yields 15,000 to 20,000 clones, around a third seen once. Not a single patient had been given any form of treatment at any point before undergoing thyroid surgery. The rearrangement uses TRBV5-1 and TRBJ2-7; 8 nucleotides match TRBD1. The specimen sequenced was tumor tissue. The receptor was derived from a male donor with papillary thyroid cancer or a benign thyroid nodule (not recorded which). Some clones in this sample may be carry-over from other donors' samples. The CDR3 region is CASSYEGQASSYEQYF. The CDR3 DNA reads as TGCGCCAGCAGCTACGAGGGACAGGCAAGCTCCTACGAGCAGTACTTC.